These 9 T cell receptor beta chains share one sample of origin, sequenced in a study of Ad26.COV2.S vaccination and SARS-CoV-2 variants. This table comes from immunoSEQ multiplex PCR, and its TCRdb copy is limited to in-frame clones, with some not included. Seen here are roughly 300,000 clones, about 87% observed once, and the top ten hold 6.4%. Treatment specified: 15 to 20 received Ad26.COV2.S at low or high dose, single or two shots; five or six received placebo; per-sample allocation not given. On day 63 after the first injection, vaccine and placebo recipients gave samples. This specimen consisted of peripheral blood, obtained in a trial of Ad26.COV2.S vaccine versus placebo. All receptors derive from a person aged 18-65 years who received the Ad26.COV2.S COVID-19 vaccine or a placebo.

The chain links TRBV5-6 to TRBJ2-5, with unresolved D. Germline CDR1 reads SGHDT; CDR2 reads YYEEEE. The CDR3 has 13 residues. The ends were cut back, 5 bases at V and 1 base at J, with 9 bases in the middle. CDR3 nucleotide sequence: TGTGCCAGCAGGCCCACGGCCCAAGAGACCCAGTACTTC. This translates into CASRPTAQETQYF.

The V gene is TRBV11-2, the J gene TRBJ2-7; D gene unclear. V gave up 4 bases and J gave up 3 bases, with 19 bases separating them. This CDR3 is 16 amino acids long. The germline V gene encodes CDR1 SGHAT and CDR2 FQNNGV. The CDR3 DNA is TGTGCCAGCAGCTCTTTTTATGGGTTTGGGGTCTACGAGCAGTACTTC. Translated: CASSSFYGFGVYEQYF.

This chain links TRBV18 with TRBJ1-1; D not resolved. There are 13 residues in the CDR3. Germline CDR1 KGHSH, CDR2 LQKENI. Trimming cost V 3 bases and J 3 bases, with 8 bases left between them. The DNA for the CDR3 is TGTGCCAGCTCACCCCTTGGAGACACTGAAGCTTTCTTT. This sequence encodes CASSPLGDTEAFF.

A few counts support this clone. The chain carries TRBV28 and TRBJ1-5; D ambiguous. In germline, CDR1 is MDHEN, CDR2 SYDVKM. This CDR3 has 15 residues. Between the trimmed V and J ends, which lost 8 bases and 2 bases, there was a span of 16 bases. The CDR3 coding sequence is TGTGCCAGCGGCTTGAAGGTACGGGGCAATCAGCCCCAGCATTTT. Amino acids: CASGLKVRGNQPQHF.

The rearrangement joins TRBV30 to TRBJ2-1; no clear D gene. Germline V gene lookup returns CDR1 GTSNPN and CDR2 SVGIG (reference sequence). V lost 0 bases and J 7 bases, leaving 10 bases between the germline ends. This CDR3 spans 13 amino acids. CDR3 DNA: TGTGCCTGGAGTGTAATTCCCCGGAATGAGCAGTTCTTC. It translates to CAWSVIPRNEQFF.

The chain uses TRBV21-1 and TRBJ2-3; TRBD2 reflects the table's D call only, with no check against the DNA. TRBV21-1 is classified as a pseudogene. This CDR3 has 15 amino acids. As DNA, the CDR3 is TGTGCCAGCAGCTCCCAGCGGGACCTCACAGATACGCAGTATTTT. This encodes CASSSQRDLTDTQYF.

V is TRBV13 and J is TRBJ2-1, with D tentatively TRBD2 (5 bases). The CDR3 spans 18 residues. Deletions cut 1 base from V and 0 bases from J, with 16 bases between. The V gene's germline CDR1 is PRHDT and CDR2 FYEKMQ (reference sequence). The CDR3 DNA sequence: TGTGCCAGCAGCTTAGCCTTACGAGGAGGTCGCTCCTACAATGAGCAGTTCTTC. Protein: CASSLALRGGRSYNEQFF.

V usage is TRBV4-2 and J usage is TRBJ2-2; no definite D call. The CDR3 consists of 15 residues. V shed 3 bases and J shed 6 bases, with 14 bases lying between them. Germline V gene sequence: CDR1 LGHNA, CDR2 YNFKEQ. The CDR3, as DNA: TGTGCCAGCAGCCAGGAACCAGGATCCTCCGGGGAGCTGTTTTTT. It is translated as CASSQEPGSSGELFF.

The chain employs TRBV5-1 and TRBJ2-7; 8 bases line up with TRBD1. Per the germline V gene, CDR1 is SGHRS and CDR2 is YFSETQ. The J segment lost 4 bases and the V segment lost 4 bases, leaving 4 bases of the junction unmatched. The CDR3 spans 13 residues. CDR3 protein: CASSGGTGYEQYF. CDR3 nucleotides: TGCGCCAGCAGCGGAGGGACAGGATACGAGCAGTACTTC.